What follows are 14 T cell receptor beta chains derived from one specimen sequenced in a study of cytomegalovirus exposure and HLA in healthy donors. TCRdb's copy holds only in-frame clones and misses some; the assay was immunoSEQ multiplex PCR. The sample gives over 200,000 clones, around 78% of which show up once; roughly 5.7% is in the top ten. What was sequenced was PBMCs. These TCRs come from a woman aged 18-29 years in good health and CMV-seronegative.

The CDR3 sequence is CASSFLGLADTGELFF. The CDR3 DNA is TGTGCCAGCAGCTTTTTGGGTCTAGCGGACACCGGGGAGCTGTTTTTT. The V and J genes are TRBV5-4 and TRBJ2-2; TRBD2 agrees at 7 bases. The CDR3 consists of 16 residues. Germline V gene sequence: CDR1 SGHNT, CDR2 YYREEE (reference sequence). V lost 2 bases to trimming and J lost 3 bases; unmatched junction nucleotides: 7.

J is TRBJ2-7 and V is TRBV14; a weak D match, TRBD2 (6 bases). CDR3 length equals 13 residues. The ends were cut back, 6 bases at V and 3 bases at J, with 12 bases in the middle. CDR1 and CDR2 from the germline V gene are SGHDN and FVKESK. The CDR3 region is CASRRDGGYEQYF. For the CDR3, the DNA is TGTGCCAGCAGGCGAGACGGGGGCTACGAGCAGTACTTC. Using reference TRBV14 and TRBJ2-7 for the parts outside the CDR3, the full variable domain is EAGVTQFPSHSVIEKGQTVTLRCDPISGHDNLYWYRRVMGKEIKFLLHFVKESKQDESGMPNNRFLAERTGGTYSTLKVQPAELEDSGVYFCASRRDGGYEQYFGPGTRLTVT.

V and J are TRBV6-5 and TRBJ2-1; 9 bases match TRBD2. Germline CDR1 and CDR2: MNHEY and SVGAGI. The CDR3 length is 13 residues. The junction had 4 bases not matched to a gene; V was cut back by 11 bases and J by 2 bases. The CDR3 DNA is TGTGCCTGTTGGACTAGCGCCTACAATGAGCAGTTCTTC. Residues: CACWTSAYNEQFF.

V usage is TRBV5-1 and J usage is TRBJ2-7, with 11 nucleotides matching TRBD2. The germline CDR1 and CDR2 sequences are SGHRS and YFSETQ. The V segment lost 6 bases and the J segment 5 bases; nucleotides outside the gene matches: 10. The CDR3 has 15 amino acids. In nucleotides, the CDR3 is TGCGCCAGCACTGAATTAGCGGGAGGGCCGAACGAGCAGTACTTC. This codes for CASTELAGGPNEQYF.

The chain couples TRBV28 to TRBJ1-2; D is unresolved. The CDR3 contains 13 residues. Trimming shortened V by 7 bases and J by 0 bases, and 9 bases separated the two germline ends. Germline CDR1 is MDHEN and CDR2 is SYDVKM. CDR3 bases: TGTGCCAGCACTATCCTATCTAACTATGGCTACACCTTC. Protein sequence: CASTILSNYGYTF.

This clone was found once. The chain is built from TRBV6-1 and TRBJ2-3; tentative D call: TRBD2 (5 bases). The CDR3 sequence is 12 residues long. The germline V and J ends were trimmed by 6 bases and 2 bases, with 6 bases remaining between them. Germline CDR1 MNHNS, CDR2 SASEGT. The CDR3 protein is CASRGATDTQYF. The CDR3 DNA reads as TGTGCCAGCAGGGGAGCCACAGATACGCAGTATTTT.

The gene calls are TRBV30 and TRBJ1-5, with D maybe TRBD1 (5 bases). Per the germline V gene, CDR1 is GTSNPN and CDR2 is SVGIG (reference sequence). Trimming left V 3 bases short and J 2 bases short, with 14 bases between. CDR3 length: 15 amino acids. Here the CDR3 reads CAWSSPGGGNQPQHF. In DNA, the CDR3 is TGTGCCTGGAGCTCCCCGGGGGGAGGCAATCAGCCCCAGCATTTT.

This chain's CDR3 is CASSEAGQGRYSPLHF. For the CDR3, the DNA is TGTGCCAGCAGTGAAGCAGGGCAGGGCCGGTATTCACCCCTCCACTTT. J is TRBJ1-6 and V is TRBV6-1; tentatively, D is TRBD1 (5 bases). V was shortened by 0 bases and J by 8 bases, with 14 bases between the two germline ends. Germline V CDR1 and CDR2: MNHNS, SASEGT. This CDR3 is built from 16 residues.

The chain has TRBV7-8 and TRBJ1-2; no clear D. Trimming left V 1 base short and J 4 bases short, with 13 bases between. CDR1 SGHVS and CDR2 FQNEAQ come from the germline V gene. CDR3 length equals 15 residues. The CDR3 spells CASSLEDPGTYGYTF. The CDR3 region has the DNA TGTGCCAGCAGCTTAGAGGACCCGGGTACCTATGGCTACACCTTC.

V is TRBV30 and J is TRBJ2-2; D may be TRBD1 (6 bases). The V end was cut by 4 bases, the J end by 6 bases, with 15 bases between. The CDR3 extends over 14 amino acids. Looked up from germline, CDR1 is GTSNPN and CDR2 is SVGIG (reference sequence). CDR3 bases: TGTGCCTGGACTCGGACAGCGTCAGCCGGGGAGCTGTTTTTT. Translating gives CAWTRTASAGELFF.

V and J are TRBV5-1 and TRBJ2-7; D gene uncertain. This CDR3 has 15 amino acids. V was trimmed by 4 bases and J by 5 bases, leaving 19 bases between them. From germline, CDR1 is SGHRS and CDR2 YFSETQ. CDR3 coding DNA: TGCGCCAGCAGCCTCCCCACCCCTCTTTACCACGAGCAGTACTTC. It translates to CASSLPTPLYHEQYF.

The chain joins TRBV30 to TRBJ2-3; a possible D gene is TRBD2 (5 bases). The CDR3 has 14 amino acids. CDR1 and CDR2 (germline): GTSNPN, SVGIG (reference sequence). V lost 1 base and J lost 9, with 17 bases in between. The CDR3 protein is CAWSATTIFGTQYF. The CDR3 coding sequence is TGTGCCTGGAGTGCCACGACTATATTCGGGACGCAGTATTTT.

V is TRBV2 and J is TRBJ1-2; 8 bases align to TRBD1. The junction had 11 bases not matched to a gene; V was cut back by 6 bases and J by 8 bases. The CDR3 runs to 14 residues. The germline V gene has CDR1 SNHLY and CDR2 FYNNEI. The CDR3 reads CASRRPGTGLGYTF. CDR3 nucleotides: TGTGCCAGCAGGAGACCCGGGACAGGCTTGGGCTACACCTTC.

This rearrangement joins TRBV27 to TRBJ2-5; the match to TRBD1 covers 10 bases. Germline V gives CDR1 MNHEY, CDR2 SMNVEV (reference sequence). The CDR3 runs 14 residues. J lost 5 bases, V lost 5 bases, and 5 bases had no gene match. The CDR3 sequence is CASSPGTGDETQYF. The DNA of the CDR3 is TGTGCCAGCAGTCCCGGGACAGGGGATGAGACCCAGTACTTC.